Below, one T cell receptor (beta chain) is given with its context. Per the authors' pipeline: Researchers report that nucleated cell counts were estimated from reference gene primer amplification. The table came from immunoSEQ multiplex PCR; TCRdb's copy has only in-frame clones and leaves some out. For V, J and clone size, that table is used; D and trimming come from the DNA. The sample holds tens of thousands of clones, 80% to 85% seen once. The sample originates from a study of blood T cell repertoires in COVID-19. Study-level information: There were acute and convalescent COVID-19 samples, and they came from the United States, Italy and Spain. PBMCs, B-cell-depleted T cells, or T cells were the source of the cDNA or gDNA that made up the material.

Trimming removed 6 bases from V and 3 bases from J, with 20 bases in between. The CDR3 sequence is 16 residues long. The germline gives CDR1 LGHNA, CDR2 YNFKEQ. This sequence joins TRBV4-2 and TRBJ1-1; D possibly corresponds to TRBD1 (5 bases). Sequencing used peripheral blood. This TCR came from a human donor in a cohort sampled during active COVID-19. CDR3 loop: CASRAKIRGGDTEAFF. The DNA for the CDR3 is TGTGCCAGCAGAGCCAAGATCCGGGGAGGGGACACTGAAGCTTTCTTT.